These T cell receptor beta chains were read from a single sample in a study of blood T cell repertoires in COVID-19. The assay was immunoSEQ multiplex PCR, and TCRdb's table has in-frame clones only and misses some. This table has about 91,000 clones, over 70% appearing once. The sequenced sample consisted of peripheral blood. The receptors were gathered from a man in his 70s with acute or convalescent COVID-19. CDR3s include the opening cysteine and the closing phenylalanine or tryptophan.

v_gene	j_gene	CDR3aa
TRBV11-2	TRBJ2-5	CASSSEGGETQYF
TRBV5-1	TRBJ2-2	CASSPPSNTGELFF
TRBV2	TRBJ2-5	CASNLDRGRGETQYF
TRBV10-3	TRBJ1-2	CAISEQGNYGYTF
TRBV5-4	TRBJ1-1	CASSLRVPNTEAFF
TRBV7-2	TRBJ2-7	CASSLLNSEEQYF
TRBV5-1	TRBJ1-2	CASSYGTGPVNYGYTF
TRBV29-1	TRBJ2-1	CSGASGGTYNEQFF
TRBV21-1	TRBJ1-5	CASSKGVGAAATNQPQHF
TRBV24-1	TRBJ2-2	CATKISGTNTGELFF
TRBV7-2	TRBJ2-5	CASSPGVAGVSEETQYF
TRBV6-5	TRBJ2-3	CASTLPSGRTDTQYF
TRBV7-2	TRBJ1-5	CASSFAGGLNQPQHF
TRBV5-4	TRBJ1-1	CASSPGQGARGTEAFF
TRBV9	TRBJ1-1	CASSVTGTPMNTEAFF
TRBV7-6	TRBJ2-1	CASSLGTSGSNEQFF
TRBV4-2	TRBJ2-7	CASSQVGQGSSYEQYF
TRBV7-2	TRBJ2-7	CASSLAWQGAYEQYF
TRBV3-1/TRBV3-2	TRBJ1-1	CASSRRTANTEAFF
TRBV27	TRBJ1-6	CASRRQGSPLHF
TRBV15	TRBJ1-1	CATRTGQNTEAFF
TRBV27	TRBJ2-7	CASSTTGPTYEQYF
TRBV5-4	TRBJ1-2	CASSLAYTGVSYGYTF
TRBV10-3	TRBJ2-7	CAIRIPSGRAYEQYF
TRBV7-2	TRBJ1-5	CASSLQGQYSNQPQHF
TRBV12-5	TRBJ1-2	CASGLHQSGAPYGYTF
TRBV30	TRBJ1-1	CAWSVQAEAFF
TRBV6-4	TRBJ2-3	CASSDSAGADTQYF
TRBV28	TRBJ2-7	CASSRGQGYEQYF
TRBV2	TRBJ2-1	CASKGTGYNEQFF
TRBV13	TRBJ2-7	CASSRDKMVHEQYF
TRBV5-1	TRBJ2-2	CASSWGERTGELFF
TRBV6-5	TRBJ2-1	CASSQTSGSWNEQFF
TRBV27	TRBJ2-5	CASRELGGETQYF
TRBV2	TRBJ1-4	CASNSQGENEKLFF
TRBV19	TRBJ2-7	CASSKGQGINEQYF
TRBV15	TRBJ2-1	CATSRDPPSGSRGFYNEQFF
TRBV5-1	TRBJ2-5	CASFEVEETQYF
TRBV7-9	TRBJ2-7	CASMKGGQFVYEQYF
TRBV28	TRBJ1-5	CASSPGTANNQPQHF
TRBV7-2	TRBJ1-5	CASSLTQGQPQHF
TRBV28	TRBJ1-4	CASLRGPNEKLFF
TRBV28	TRBJ2-3	CASSSATGGGSADTQYF
TRBV28	TRBJ1-2	CASSAFGGSYGYTF
TRBV5-1	TRBJ1-1	CASSGGQGTKAFF
TRBV7-8	TRBJ1-1	CASSLRTSTEAFF
TRBV30	TRBJ2-1	CAWSLTIEQFF
TRBV28	TRBJ1-2	CASSSGQGGYGYTF
TRBV28	TRBJ2-5	CASSLFPGQGETQYF